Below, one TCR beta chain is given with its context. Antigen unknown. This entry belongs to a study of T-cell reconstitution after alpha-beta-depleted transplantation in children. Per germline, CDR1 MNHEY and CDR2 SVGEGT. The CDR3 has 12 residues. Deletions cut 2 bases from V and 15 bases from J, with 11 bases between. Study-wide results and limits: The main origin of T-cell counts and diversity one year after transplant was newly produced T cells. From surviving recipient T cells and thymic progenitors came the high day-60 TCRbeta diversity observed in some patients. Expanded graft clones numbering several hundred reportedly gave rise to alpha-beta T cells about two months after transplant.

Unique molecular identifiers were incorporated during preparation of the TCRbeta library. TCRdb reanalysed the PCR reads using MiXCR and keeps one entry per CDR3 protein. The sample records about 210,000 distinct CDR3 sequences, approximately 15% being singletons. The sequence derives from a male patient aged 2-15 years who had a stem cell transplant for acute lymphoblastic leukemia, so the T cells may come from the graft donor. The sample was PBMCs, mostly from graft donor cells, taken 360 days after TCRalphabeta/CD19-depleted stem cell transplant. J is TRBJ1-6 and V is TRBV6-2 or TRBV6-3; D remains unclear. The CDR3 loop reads CASSYVAPILHF. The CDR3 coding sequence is TGTGCCAGCAGTTACGTGGCACCCATCCTCCACTTT.